This T cell receptor beta chain was captured in a study of shared clonotypes between healthy human individuals. Study-wide results and limits: Estimated clonotype richness was generally higher in naive than memory subsets.

The protocol was immunoSEQ multiplex PCR, while the TCRdb copy is restricted to in-frame clones and leaves out a portion. The sample has around 350,000 clones; over 70% are singletons. Donors, without exception, were Caucasian adults residing in Nashville, Tennessee. A CD45RA+ naive subset and a CD45RA-negative memory subset were split from CD4+ cells. Germline loops: CDR1 MDHEN, CDR2 SYDVKM. The CDR3 consists of 16 residues. The trim removed 5 bases at V and 3 bases at J, leaving 11 bases unmatched. In its sample, this clone was seen a few times. Its antigen is unknown. This receptor was identified in a man aged 25 to 45 in good health. The chain employs TRBV28 and TRBJ2-3; 7 bases are shared with TRBD2. The sequenced sample was memory CD4+ T cells sorted from blood. Subset here: CD45RA-negative fraction. The CDR3 DNA is TGTGCCAGCAGTACCTCGGGCGGGAGAGCTACAGATACGCAGTATTTT. This codes for CASSTSGGRATDTQYF.